The 5 T cell receptor beta chains below were found in one sample sequenced in a study of regulatory T cells in long-lasting Graves disease (dated by TCRdb to about 2021). This sample's time point label indicates: persistent/refractory GD, antithyroid drugs over 5 years with positive TRAb. For both TCR sequencing and RNA sequencing, RNA was extracted from PBMCs using TRIzol. Receptor amplification or capture employed multiplex PCR. The run used an Illumina HiSeq 4000. CDR3 regions were amplified by Arm-PCR with iRepertoire HTBI primers to construct TCR beta libraries. TCRdb cleaned the public reads at Q25 with fastp, built clones with MiXCR and kept in-frame beta chains. Entries that share a CDR3 protein sequence are merged under the most common genes and DNA. This sample has about 660,000 distinct CDR3 sequences in its table, and 25% to 30% of those were observed once. The top ten constitute about 42% of the sample.

The sequencing here drew on peripheral blood mononuclear cells (PBMCs), taken when the disease was refractory, from a patient treated with antithyroid drugs. The source of these receptors is a female donor with Graves disease.

This chain uses TRBV12-3 or TRBV12-4 with TRBJ2-7, with D possibly matching TRBD1 (6 bases). Deletions cut 5 bases from V and 4 bases from J, with 15 bases between. The CDR3 is 14 amino acids. This chain's CDR3 is CASSRRQAKYEQYF. DNA of the CDR3: TGTGCCAGCAGTAGGAGACAGGCCAAATACGAGCAGTACTTC.

V gene TRBV20-1 combines with J gene TRBJ2-7; 12 bases agree with TRBD2. The CDR3 sequence is 15 residues long. From germline, CDR1 is DFQATT and CDR2 SNEGSKA (reference sequence). V shed 3 bases, J shed 3 bases, and the junction held 6 bases outside the gene matches. The CDR3 DNA reads TGCAGTGCTAGGGGGTGGACTAGCGGGGTCTACGAGCAGTACTTC. Its translation: CSARGWTSGVYEQYF.

The genes are TRBV12-3 or TRBV12-4 and TRBJ1-5; 7 bases map to TRBD1. V gave up 7 bases and J gave up 7 bases; unmatched junction bases: 7. The length of the CDR3 is 13 residues. The CDR3 sequence is CASTGRGDQPQHF. The DNA for the CDR3 is TGTGCCAGCACCGGCAGGGGGGACCAGCCCCAGCATTTT.

The genes are TRBV20-1 and TRBJ2-7; the match to TRBD2 covers 7 bases. J lost 7 bases, V lost 3 bases, and 21 bases had no gene match. The CDR3 length is 17 residues. Germline assignment: CDR1 DFQATT and CDR2 SNEGSKA (reference sequence). In nucleotides, the CDR3 is TGCAGTGCTAGTAAGGCTTTTACTAGCGCCCATGATGGGGAGCAGTACTTC. The encoded protein is CSASKAFTSAHDGEQYF.

The rearrangement joins TRBV11-1 to TRBJ2-7; the match to TRBD1 covers 9 bases. Germline loops: CDR1 SGHAT, CDR2 FQDESV (reference sequence). Trimming took 5 bases from V and 3 from J; bases not matched to a gene: 14. The length of the CDR3 is 17 residues. CDR3 nucleotides: TGTGCCAGCAGCAAACAGGGGGCGATGGAGTTGGGCTACGAGCAGTACTTC. Residues: CASSKQGAMELGYEQYF.